These 21 T cell receptor beta chains originate from one sample sequenced in a study of T cell responses to AZD1222 COVID-19 vaccine (dated by TCRdb to the early 2020s). Library method: the immunoSEQ multiplex PCR assay. TCRdb carries this immuneACCESS record with in-frame sequences only. Its versions omit some clonotypes, under half of them owing to an unresolved V gene in the studies checked, with the rest unexplained. This sample comprises roughly 150,000 clones, roughly 90% of them detected only once. Of the sample, roughly 1.2% is held by the ten largest clones. This specimen's time point label, interpreted: about 28 days (+/-7) after the second vaccine dose. This specimen consisted of peripheral blood, obtained 28 days after the second AZD1222 dose. The receptors stem from an adult who received the AZD1222 COVID-19 vaccine.

V usage is TRBV6-2 or TRBV6-3 and J usage is TRBJ2-1; 8 bases fit TRBD2. Trimming at V came to 0 bases and at J to 5 bases, leaving 3 bases not matched to a gene. This CDR3 is 15 amino acids long. Germline assignment: CDR1 MNHEY and CDR2 SVGEGT. For the CDR3, the DNA is TGTGCCAGCAGTTACTCCCAGACTAGCGACAATGAGCAGTTCTTC. Its protein is CASSYSQTSDNEQFF.

This clone was found once. The rearrangement joins TRBV7-9 to TRBJ2-3; no clear D gene. CDR1 SEHNR and CDR2 FQNEAQ come from the germline V gene (reference sequence). The germline V and J ends were trimmed by 1 base and 1 base, with 6 bases remaining between them. The CDR3 has 14 amino acids. DNA for the CDR3: TGTGCCAGCAGCTTAGGACGCGGCACAGATACGCAGTATTTT. This translates into CASSLGRGTDTQYF.

V and J are TRBV9 and TRBJ1-5; no firm D call. Trimming pared 0 bases from V and 0 bases from J, leaving 7 bases between. The germline V gene has CDR1 SGDLS and CDR2 YYNGEE. The CDR3 length is 15 residues. As DNA, the CDR3 is TGTGCCAGCAGCGTAGGAGGGAATAGCAATCAGCCCCAGCATTTT. Its translation is CASSVGGNSNQPQHF. Drawing the rest from reference TRBV9 and TRBJ1-5, the complete variable domain is DSGVTQTPKHLITATGQRVTLRCSPRSGDLSVYWYQQSLDQGLQFLIQYYNGEERAKGNILERFSAQQFPDLHSELNLSSLELGDSALYFCASSVGGNSNQPQHFGDGTRLSIL.

The chain recombines TRBV7-9 with TRBJ1-6, with TRBD1 matching over 10 bases. The CDR3 runs to 17 residues. The germline CDR1 and CDR2 sequences are SEHNR and FQNEAQ (reference sequence). V lost 5 bases to trimming and J lost 7 bases; unmatched junction nucleotides: 11. This CDR3 is CASSVPTGGIRNSPLHF. Here the CDR3 DNA reads TGTGCCAGCAGCGTTCCGACAGGGGGCATTAGGAATTCACCCCTCCACTTT.

This chain uses TRBV10-3 with TRBJ2-7; D is possibly TRBD2 (5 bases). Germline assignment: CDR1 ENHRY and CDR2 SYGVKD. The V and J ends lost 2 bases and 5 bases respectively, with 19 bases between them. The CDR3 is made up of 16 amino acids. The CDR3 coding sequence is TGTGCCATCAGTGAGGTCCTCACTAGTTTTACCCACGAGCAGTACTTC. As protein: CAISEVLTSFTHEQYF.

The CDR3 DNA reads as TGTGCCAGCAGTGACCTGTACAGGGGGCGTAGGGAGACCCAGTACTTC. This sequence encodes CASSDLYRGRRETQYF. The chain combines TRBV6-1 with TRBJ2-5, with TRBD1 matching over 9 bases. CDR3 length equals 16 residues. The germline gives CDR1 MNHNS, CDR2 SASEGT. Trimming at V came to 3 bases and at J to 5 bases, leaving 10 bases not matched to a gene.

This chain connects TRBV15 to TRBJ1-6, with D possibly being TRBD1 (5 bases). Looked up from germline, CDR1 is LNHNV and CDR2 is YYDKDF (reference sequence). With 0 bases removed from V and 12 bases from J, the gap between germline ends came to 6 bases. The CDR3 runs 12 residues. CDR3 sequence: CATSREGVPLHF. CDR3 in DNA: TGTGCCACCAGCAGAGAGGGGGTACCCCTCCACTTT.

The rearrangement uses TRBV15 and TRBJ1-2; possibly TRBD1 for D (5 bases). V dropped 0 bases and J dropped 4 bases, with 12 bases sitting between them. The CDR3 contains 15 residues. Germline-derived CDR1 and CDR2 are LNHNV and YYDKDF (reference sequence). CDR3 sequence reads: CATSREQGVGYGYTF. The CDR3 region has the DNA TGTGCCACCAGCAGAGAGCAGGGCGTTGGCTATGGCTACACCTTC.

This clone was seen more than once but under ten times. V and J are TRBV3-1 (or the pseudogene TRBV3-2) and TRBJ1-2, with TRBD1 identical over 9 bases. V trimming: 1 base; J trimming: 5 bases; junction bases outside the gene matches: 5. Per the germline V gene, CDR1 is LGHDT and CDR2 is YNNKEL (reference sequence). CDR3 size: 15 residues. The CDR3 sequence is CASSQGTGQGYGYTF. The CDR3 DNA reads as TGTGCCAGCAGCCAAGGTACAGGACAGGGGTATGGCTACACCTTC.

The chain has TRBV6-4 and TRBJ1-1; D not resolved. CDR3 length equals 14 residues. The germline V gene has CDR1 MRHNA and CDR2 SNTAGT. The V end was cut by 0 bases, the J end by 4 bases, with 9 bases between. Here the CDR3 reads CASSDSSWGTEAFF. As DNA, the CDR3 is TGTGCCAGCAGTGACTCTTCATGGGGCACTGAAGCTTTCTTT.

The chain carries TRBV19 and TRBJ2-2; no clear D gene. Trimming removed 3 bases from V and 6 bases from J, with 8 bases in between. This CDR3 comprises 13 residues. The germline CDR1 and CDR2 sequences are LNHDA and SQIVND (reference sequence). The CDR3 sequence is CASSIGGAGELFF. The CDR3 DNA reads as TGTGCCAGTAGTATTGGTGGGGCCGGGGAGCTGTTTTTT.

This clone was detected only once. The chain has TRBV28 and TRBJ1-4, with 9 bases identical to TRBD1. The V gene end was trimmed by 4 bases and the J gene end by 1 base; junction bases not matched to a gene: 4. Germline values: CDR1 MDHEN, CDR2 SYDVKM. This CDR3 contains 16 residues. CDR3 amino acids: CASSSTGGRTNEKLFF. CDR3 DNA sequence: TGTGCCAGCAGTTCCACAGGGGGCAGAACTAATGAAAAACTGTTTTTT. Combining the CDR3 with reference TRBV28 and TRBJ1-4 gives the whole variable domain DVKVTQSSRYLVKRTGEKVFLECVQDMDHENMFWYRQDPGLGLRLIYFSYDVKMKEKGDIPEGYSVSREKKERFSLILESASTNQTSMYLCASSSTGGRTNEKLFFGSGTQLSVL.

This sequence joins TRBV9 and TRBJ1-1, with TRBD1 as a possible D gene (5 bases). Germline V gene lookup returns CDR1 SGDLS and CDR2 YYNGEE. V lost 2 bases to trimming and J lost 5 bases, with 13 bases between them. The CDR3 totals 14 residues. The CDR3 here is CASSVTPGGTEAFF. In nucleotides, the CDR3 is TGTGCCAGCAGCGTCACTCCGGGGGGGACTGAAGCTTTCTTT. Filled out from reference TRBV9 and TRBJ1-1, the complete variable domain reads DSGVTQTPKHLITATGQRVTLRCSPRSGDLSVYWYQQSLDQGLQFLIQYYNGEERAKGNILERFSAQQFPDLHSELNLSSLELGDSALYFCASSVTPGGTEAFFGQGTRLTVV.

This rearrangement joins TRBV7-2 to TRBJ2-7, with 9 bases identical to TRBD1. V trimming: 6 bases; J trimming: 5 bases; junction bases outside the gene matches: 11. The CDR3 is made up of 15 amino acids. Germline V gene lookup returns CDR1 SGHTA and CDR2 FQGNSA. The CDR3: CASSRVSGTGNEQYF. CDR3 coding DNA: TGTGCCAGCAGTCGAGTTTCCGGGACAGGGAACGAGCAGTACTTC.

The rearrangement joins TRBV5-1 to TRBJ2-2; perhaps TRBD1 as D (6 bases). Germline V gene lookup returns CDR1 SGHRS and CDR2 YFSETQ. The V end lost 3 bases, the J end lost 2 bases, and 11 bases lay between the germline ends. The CDR3 sequence is 15 residues long. This CDR3 reads CASSSGHTNTGELFF. Here the CDR3 DNA reads TGCGCCAGCAGCTCGGGACACACAAACACCGGGGAGCTGTTTTTT.

In its sample, this clone was seen a few times. This chain joins TRBV29-1 and TRBJ1-2; D not certain. V was trimmed by 3 bases and J by 7 bases, leaving 9 bases between them. Germline V lookup: CDR1 SQVTM, CDR2 ANQGSEA. The CDR3 has 11 amino acids. CDR3: CSVEGGIGYTF. The CDR3 nucleotides are TGCAGCGTTGAGGGAGGGATTGGCTACACCTTC.

The chain carries TRBV19 and TRBJ2-1, with D hard to call. This CDR3 spans 13 amino acids. V lost 3 bases, J lost 6 bases, and 9 bases lay in between. The V gene's germline CDR1 is LNHDA and CDR2 SQIVND (reference sequence). The CDR3 sequence is CASSIPGSNEQFF. CDR3 coding DNA: TGTGCCAGTAGTATCCCGGGTAGCAATGAGCAGTTCTTC.

This clone occurred a few times. This chain connects TRBV7-2 to TRBJ2-1; 12 nucleotides line up with TRBD1. The CDR3 totals 16 residues. The J segment lost 5 bases and the V segment lost 5 bases, leaving 7 bases of the junction unmatched. Germline V gene sequence: CDR1 SGHTA, CDR2 FQGNSA. CDR3 sequence (DNA): TGTGCCAGCAGCCCGAGGTGGGACAGGGGGCACAATGAGCAGTTCTTC. The encoded protein is CASSPRWDRGHNEQFF. The full variable domain, completed using reference TRBV7-2 and TRBJ2-1, is GAGVSQSPSNKVTEKGKDVELRCDPISGHTALYWYRQSLGQGLEFLIYFQGNSAPDKSGLPSDRFSAERTGGSVSTLTIQRTQQEDSAVYLCASSPRWDRGHNEQFFGPGTRLTVL.

Only a few counts were recorded for this clone. The CDR3 DNA reads TGTGCCAGCAGCTTAGGCCGGAAGGGGTTCCACGAGCAGTACTTC. This gives the protein CASSLGRKGFHEQYF. The V and J genes are TRBV7-2 and TRBJ2-7, with a tentative D call TRBD1 (5 bases). V gave up 1 base and J gave up 5 bases, with 15 bases separating them. There are 15 residues in the CDR3. Germline V gives CDR1 SGHTA, CDR2 FQGNSA.

V gene TRBV28 combines with J gene TRBJ1-5, with unresolved D. V lost 5 bases, J lost 11 bases, and 16 bases lay in between. Germline V gives CDR1 MDHEN, CDR2 SYDVKM. This CDR3 is 13 amino acids long. CDR3: CASSTPAARTQHF. DNA of the CDR3: TGTGCCAGCAGTACCCCGGCCGCGAGGACCCAGCATTTT.

This clone has only one observation. This rearrangement joins TRBV24-1 to TRBJ1-5, with D unclear. Germline V gene data show CDR1 as KGHDR and CDR2 as SFDVKD. The length of the CDR3 is 12 residues. V was shortened by 3 bases and J by 9 bases, with 8 bases between the two germline ends. CDR3 in DNA: TGTGCCACCAGTGATGCTTTGGGGCCCCAGCATTTT. It translates to CATSDALGPQHF.